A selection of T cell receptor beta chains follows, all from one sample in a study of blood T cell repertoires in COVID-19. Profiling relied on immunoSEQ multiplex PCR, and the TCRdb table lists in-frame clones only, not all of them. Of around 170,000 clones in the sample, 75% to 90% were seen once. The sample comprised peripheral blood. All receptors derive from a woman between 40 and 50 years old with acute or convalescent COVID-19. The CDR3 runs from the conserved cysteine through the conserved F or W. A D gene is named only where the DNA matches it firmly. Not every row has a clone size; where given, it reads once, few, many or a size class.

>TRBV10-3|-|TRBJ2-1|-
TGTGCCCCCTCAGGGTTCAATGAGCAGTTCTTC
CAPSGFNEQFF
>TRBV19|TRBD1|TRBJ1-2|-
TGTGCCAGTAGTAACCGGGACAGGGGCGCCTATGGCTACACCTTC
CASSNRDRGAYGYTF
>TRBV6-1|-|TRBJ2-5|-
TGTGCCAGCAGTGTGGGATGGACAGTTGCCCAAGAGACCCAGTACTTC
CASSVGWTVAQETQYF
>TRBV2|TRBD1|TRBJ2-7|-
TGTGCCAGTTCTCCCGACAGGGGGGTCTACGAGCAGTACTTC
CASSPDRGVYEQYF
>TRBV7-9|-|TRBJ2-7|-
TGTGCCAGCTCAGCAGGTGTCAGGGCAGACGAGCAGTACTTC
CASSAGVRADEQYF
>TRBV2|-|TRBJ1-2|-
TGTGCCAGCAGTCGGGAGGGACGCGTCGATGGCTACACCTTC
CASSREGRVDGYTF
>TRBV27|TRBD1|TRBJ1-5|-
TGTGCCAGCAGCCGGAGATCCCGGAGCAGGGGGAAAAACCCCCAGCATTTT
CASSRRSRSRGKNPQHF
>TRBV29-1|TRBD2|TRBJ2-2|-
TGCAGCGTTGTGGAGACTAGCTTTTACACCGGGGAGCTGTTTTTT
CSVVETSFYTGELFF
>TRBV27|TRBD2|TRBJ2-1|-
TGTGCCAGCAGTCCCCTGACTAGCGGGAGATGGAATGAGCAGTTCTTC
CASSPLTSGRWNEQFF
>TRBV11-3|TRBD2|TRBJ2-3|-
TGTGCCAGCAGCTTTACGGGGACTAGCAGAGATACGCAGTATTTT
CASSFTGTSRDTQYF
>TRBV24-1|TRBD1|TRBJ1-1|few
TGTGCCACCAGTACAGGGGCAAAAGCTTTCTTT
CATSTGAKAFF
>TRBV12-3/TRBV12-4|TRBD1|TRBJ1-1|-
TGTGCCAGCAGTTATCAGGGGGCGCAGGGCGCTTTCTTT
CASSYQGAQGAFF
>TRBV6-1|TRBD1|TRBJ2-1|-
TGTGCCAGCAGTGAAGGATCGACAGGGGGAGGGAATGAGCAGTTCTTC
CASSEGSTGGGNEQFF
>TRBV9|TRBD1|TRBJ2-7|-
TGTGCCAGCAGCGCAGGACAGGGCCACTACGAGCAGTACTTC
CASSAGQGHYEQYF
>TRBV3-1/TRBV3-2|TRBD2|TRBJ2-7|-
TGTGCCACCGGGACTAGCGGCCCGTCCGGCGAGCAGTACTTC
CATGTSGPSGEQYF
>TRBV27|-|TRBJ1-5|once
TGTGCCAGCAGTTTAAGGGAGGGGGCCCAGCATTTT
CASSLREGAQHF
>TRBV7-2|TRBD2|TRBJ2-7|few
TGTGCCAGCAGCTTAGCGGGAGGGCCGCGGGAGCAGTACTTC
CASSLAGGPREQYF
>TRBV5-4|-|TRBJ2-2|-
TGTGCCAGCAGCACGGGACAAGACACCGGGGAGCTGTTTTTT
CASSTGQDTGELFF
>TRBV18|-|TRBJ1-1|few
TGTGCCAGCTCACCACCTGGATCGCGGGTGAACACTGAAGCTTTCTTT
CASSPPGSRVNTEAFF
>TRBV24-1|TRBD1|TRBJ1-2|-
TGTGCCACCAGTGATCCGCAGGGGGGCATCTATGGCTACACCTTC
CATSDPQGGIYGYTF
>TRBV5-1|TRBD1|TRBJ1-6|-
TGCGCCAGCAGCTTGGTGGGGACAGGGTCTTTGAGGACCCTCCACTTT
CASSLVGTGSLRTLHF
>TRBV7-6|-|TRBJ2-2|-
TGTGCCAGCAGCTTATGGGGGGGCGCGAACACCGGGGAGCTGTTTTTT
CASSLWGGANTGELFF
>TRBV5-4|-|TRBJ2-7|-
TGTGCCAGCAGCTTTGGGCACTCCTACGAGCAGTACTTC
CASSFGHSYEQYF
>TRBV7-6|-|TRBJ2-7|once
TGTGCCAGCAGCGCTAGTCCCTACGAGCAGTACTTC
CASSASPYEQYF
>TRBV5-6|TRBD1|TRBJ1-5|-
TGTGCCAGCAGCGTCTGGACAGGGAGCCTTGTCTATAGCAATCAGCCCCAGCATTTT
CASSVWTGSLVYSNQPQHF
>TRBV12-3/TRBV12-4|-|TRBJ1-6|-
TGTGCCACGAGCCAATTCAATTCACCCCTCCACTTT
CATSQFNSPLHF
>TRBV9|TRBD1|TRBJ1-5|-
TGTGCCAGCAGCGTAGCGGGGACAGGGGATCAGCCCCAGCATTTT
CASSVAGTGDQPQHF
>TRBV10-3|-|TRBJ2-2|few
TGTGCCATTGGAAGGGAGCCCGGGGAGCTGTTTTTT
CAIGREPGELFF
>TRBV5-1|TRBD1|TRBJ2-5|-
TGCGCCAGCAGCTATATGACAGGGGGCGAGGAGACCCAGTACTTC
CASSYMTGGEETQYF
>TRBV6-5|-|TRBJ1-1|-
TGTGCCAGCACCCTTCCCGGGAGGGGGAGCACTGAAGCTTTCTTT
CASTLPGRGSTEAFF
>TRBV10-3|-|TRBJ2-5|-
TGTGCCATCAAGGGGGACACCCAAGAGACCCAGTACTTC
CAIKGDTQETQYF
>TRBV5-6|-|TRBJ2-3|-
TGTGCCAGCGACCTAGGCGACAGGAACTACACAGATACGCAGTATTTT
CASDLGDRNYTDTQYF
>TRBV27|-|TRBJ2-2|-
TGTGCCAGCAGTCGGGATTTCGGGAGTAACACCGGGGAGCTGTTTTTT
CASSRDFGSNTGELFF
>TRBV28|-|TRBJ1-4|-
TGTGCCAGCAGTACGAGAACTAATGAAAAACTGTTTTTT
CASSTRTNEKLFF
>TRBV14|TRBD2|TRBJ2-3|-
TGTGCCAGCAGCAATGGGGGGGTAGATACGCAGTATTTT
CASSNGGVDTQYF
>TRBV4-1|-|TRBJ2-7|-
TGCGCCAGCAGCCAAGACATCGGGTACGAGCAGTACTTC
CASSQDIGYEQYF
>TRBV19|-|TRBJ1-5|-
TGTGCCAGTAGTATCGCGACAGCATATAGCAATCAGCCCCAGCATTTT
CASSIATAYSNQPQHF
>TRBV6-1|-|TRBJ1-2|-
TGTGCCAGCAGTGAGGATCCAGGGTTTTTTATGGGGATTGTAGGCTACACCTTC
CASSEDPGFFMGIVGYTF
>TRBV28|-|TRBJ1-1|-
TGTGCCTGCAGTCGCACACAGGGATGGATGGCTTTCTTT
CACSRTQGWMAFF
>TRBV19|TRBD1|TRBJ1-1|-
TGTGCCAGTAGTATGGACAGGGTGGGCACTGAAGCTTTCTTT
CASSMDRVGTEAFF
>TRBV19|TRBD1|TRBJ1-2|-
TGTGCCACCTGGGACAGGGAATCCTATGGCTACACCTTC
CATWDRESYGYTF
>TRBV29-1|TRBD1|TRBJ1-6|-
TGCAGCGACCACCGGGACAGGGGACTAGCCCTCCACTTT
CSDHRDRGLALHF